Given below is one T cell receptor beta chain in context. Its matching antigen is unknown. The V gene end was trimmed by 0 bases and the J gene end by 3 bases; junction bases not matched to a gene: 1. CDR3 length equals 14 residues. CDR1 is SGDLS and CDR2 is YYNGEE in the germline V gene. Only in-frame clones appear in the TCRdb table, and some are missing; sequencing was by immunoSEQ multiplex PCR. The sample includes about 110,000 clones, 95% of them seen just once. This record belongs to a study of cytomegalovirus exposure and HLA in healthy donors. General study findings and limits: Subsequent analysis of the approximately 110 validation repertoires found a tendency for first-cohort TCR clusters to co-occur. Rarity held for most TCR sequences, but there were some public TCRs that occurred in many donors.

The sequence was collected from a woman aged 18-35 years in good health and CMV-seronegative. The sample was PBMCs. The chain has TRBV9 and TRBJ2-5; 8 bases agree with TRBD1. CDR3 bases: TGTGCCAGCAGCGTAGAGACAGGGGAAGAGACCCAGTACTTC. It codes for CASSVETGEETQYF. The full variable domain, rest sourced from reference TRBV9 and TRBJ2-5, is DSGVTQTPKHLITATGQRVTLRCSPRSGDLSVYWYQQSLDQGLQFLIQYYNGEERAKGNILERFSAQQFPDLHSELNLSSLELGDSALYFCASSVETGEETQYFGPGTRLLVL.